The 21 T cell receptor beta chains listed next were all sequenced from one sample in a study of blood T cell repertoires in COVID-19. Only in-frame clones appear in the TCRdb table, and some are missing; sequencing was by immunoSEQ multiplex PCR. The sample contains about 220,000 clones, 80% to 85% of which appear only once. The sequencing sample was made of peripheral blood. These receptors were taken from a woman aged 55-70 years who had recovered from COVID-19.

This rearrangement joins TRBV5-4 to TRBJ2-7; 9 bases map to TRBD2. Germline V gene sequence: CDR1 SGHNT, CDR2 YYREEE (reference sequence). The CDR3 is made up of 16 amino acids. V dropped 4 bases and J dropped 2; count of bases not matched to a gene: 10. CDR3 loop: CASSPGVASGAYEQYF. CDR3 nucleotide sequence: TGTGCCAGCAGCCCCGGGGTGGCTAGCGGGGCCTACGAGCAGTACTTC.

The CDR3 DNA reads as TGTGCCAGCAGCCCCGGACAGGGGCCCTACAATGAGCAGTTCTTC. This encodes CASSPGQGPYNEQFF. The chain employs TRBV7-9 and TRBJ2-1; 9 nucleotides match TRBD1. Per germline, CDR1 SEHNR and CDR2 FQNEAQ (reference sequence). The CDR3 spans 15 residues. V lost 5 bases, J lost 2 bases, and 4 bases stayed unmatched.

The CDR3 sequence is CASSSRWGPGEAFF. In nucleotides, the CDR3 is TGTGCCAGCAGTTCGCGCTGGGGGCCTGGTGAAGCTTTCTTT. V usage is TRBV7-9 and J usage is TRBJ1-1, with D maybe TRBD1 (6 bases). Trimming cost V 6 bases and J 7 bases, with 18 bases left between them. CDR1 is SEHNR, CDR2 FQNEAQ, per germline (reference sequence). CDR3 length equals 14 residues.

J is TRBJ2-2 and V is TRBV10-3; D perhaps matches TRBD2 (6 bases). V gave up 0 bases and J gave up 5 bases, with 19 bases separating them. Germline V gene data show CDR1 as ENHRY and CDR2 as SYGVKD. CDR3 length equals 18 residues. The CDR3, as DNA: TGTGCCATCAGTGAGTCGTCGGGGAGGTTCGGCTGGACCGGGGAGCTGTTTTTT. Protein sequence: CAISESSGRFGWTGELFF.

The count of this clone is one. The chain joins TRBV19 to TRBJ2-7; the D gene is possibly TRBD2 (6 bases). V lost 3 bases, J lost 3 bases, and 12 bases lay in between. The germline gives CDR1 LNHDA, CDR2 SQIVND (reference sequence). The CDR3 length is 14 residues. CDR3 amino acids: CASSMGGGFYEQYF. DNA for the CDR3: TGTGCCAGTAGTATGGGGGGTGGATTCTACGAGCAGTACTTC.

The chain links TRBV11-2 to TRBJ1-5; D not certain. The V end was cut by 4 bases, the J end by 5 bases, with 9 bases between. Germline V lookup: CDR1 SGHAT, CDR2 FQNNGV. The CDR3 is 13 residues long. CDR3 protein: CASSSRRDQPQHF. CDR3 nucleotide sequence: TGTGCCAGCAGCTCCAGGCGGGATCAGCCCCAGCATTTT.

This rearrangement joins TRBV5-1 to TRBJ2-7; 7 bases line up with TRBD1. The trim removed 1 base at V and 2 bases at J, leaving 3 bases unmatched. The CDR3 consists of 14 residues. Per the germline V gene, CDR1 is SGHRS and CDR2 is YFSETQ. The CDR3: CASSLTGAPYEQYF. Here the CDR3 DNA reads TGCGCCAGCAGCTTGACAGGGGCCCCCTACGAGCAGTACTTC.

This clone was seen a few times. The rearrangement links TRBV24-1 to TRBJ2-3; 8 nucleotides align to TRBD1. Trimming took 3 bases from V and 8 from J; bases not matched to a gene: 15. Germline V gene data show CDR1 as KGHDR and CDR2 as SFDVKD. The length of the CDR3 is 17 residues. Here the CDR3 reads CATSDLGQGAYKGTQYF. For the CDR3, the DNA is TGTGCCACCAGTGATCTCGGGCAGGGGGCCTACAAGGGTACGCAGTATTTT.

V and J are TRBV6-5 and TRBJ2-1; D gene ambiguous. CDR3 size: 11 residues. Germline V gives CDR1 MNHEY, CDR2 SVGAGI. V was shortened by 6 bases and J by 10 bases, with 10 bases between the two germline ends. This chain's CDR3 is CASSTISEQFF. For the CDR3, the DNA is TGTGCCAGCAGCACAATTAGCGAGCAGTTCTTC.

This chain links TRBV5-6 with TRBJ2-3; unclear D gene. CDR3 length: 15 residues. The germline gives CDR1 SGHDT, CDR2 YYEEEE. Deletions cut 3 bases from V and 1 base from J, with 12 bases between. The CDR3 nucleotides read TGTGCCAGCAGCTCGCGGTTGGCGGGCACAGATACGCAGTATTTT. Its protein product is CASSSRLAGTDTQYF.

The chain joins TRBV4-1 to TRBJ1-1, with a possible D match to TRBD1 (5 bases). The CDR3 loop spans 16 amino acids. V was shortened by 0 bases and J by 3 bases, with 14 bases between the two germline ends. Germline lookup yields CDR1 MGHRA and CDR2 YSYEKL. CDR3 coding DNA: TGCGCCAGCAGCCAAGAAGGCCAGGGTTGGGACACTGAAGCTTTCTTT. Translated: CASSQEGQGWDTEAFF.

This clone was picked up a small number of times. This chain uses TRBV14 with TRBJ2-5; tentatively, D is TRBD1 (6 bases). The CDR3 sequence is 16 residues long. V was cut by 4 bases and J by 1 base, with 16 bases left in between. Germline V lookup: CDR1 SGHDN, CDR2 FVKESK. The CDR3: CASSLGARALQETQYF. CDR3 nucleotide sequence: TGTGCCAGCAGCCTGGGGGCCAGGGCCCTCCAAGAGACCCAGTACTTC.

A single count supports this clone. This chain connects TRBV5-8 to TRBJ1-2, with D possibly being TRBD1 (5 bases). The CDR3 loop spans 16 amino acids. Per the germline V gene, CDR1 is SGHTS and CDR2 is YDEGEE. The V gene lost 1 base and the J gene lost 6 bases, with 19 bases spanning the gap. The chain's CDR3 is CASSLSHFGGGDGYTF. The CDR3 coding sequence is TGTGCCAGCAGCTTGTCCCACTTTGGGGGAGGAGATGGCTACACCTTC.

The rearrangement uses TRBV19 and TRBJ2-7; a weak D match, TRBD2 (6 bases). Trimming shortened V by 8 bases and J by 3 bases, and 14 bases separated the two germline ends. The CDR3 sequence is 13 residues long. Germline V gene data show CDR1 as LNHDA and CDR2 as SQIVND (reference sequence). CDR3 nucleotide sequence: TGTGCCAGTGGGGCGGGGAGAGGCTACGAGCAGTACTTC. This gives the protein CASGAGRGYEQYF.

The V gene is TRBV5-5, the J gene TRBJ2-2; 10 bases are a match to TRBD1. Germline trimming cut 4 bases from V and 7 bases from J; bases unmatched to any gene: 10. The CDR3 runs to 16 residues. Per the germline V gene, CDR1 is SGHKS and CDR2 is YYEKEE (reference sequence). The CDR3 bases are TGTGCCAGCAGCGTCGACAGGGGGCGAATTATCGGGGAGCTGTTTTTT. Translation: CASSVDRGRIIGELFF.

This clone was picked up a small number of times. This chain connects TRBV7-6 to TRBJ1-5; D gene unclear. The V end was cut by 1 base, the J end by 4 bases, with 8 bases between. The germline V gene encodes CDR1 SGHVS and CDR2 FNYEAQ. This CDR3 is built from 14 residues. The CDR3 nucleotides read TGTGCCAGCAGCTTAGAGGCGGGAAATCAGCCCCAGCATTTT. Its translation: CASSLEAGNQPQHF.

The chain uses TRBV6-2 or TRBV6-3 and TRBJ2-5; D might be TRBD1 (6 bases). Deletions cut 6 bases from V and 7 bases from J, with 18 bases between. Per germline, CDR1 MNHEY and CDR2 SVGEGT. The CDR3 loop spans 14 amino acids. CDR3 bases: TGTGCCAGCAGCCCCTTCGGGGACACAGGGACCCAGTACTTC. This codes for CASSPFGDTGTQYF.

J is TRBJ2-2 and V is TRBV11-2; 7 nucleotides agree with TRBD1. The CDR3 totals 16 residues. V lost 5 bases to trimming and J lost 4 bases; unmatched junction nucleotides: 10. Germline V gene data show CDR1 as SGHAT and CDR2 as FQNNGV. CDR3 nucleotide sequence: TGTGCCAGCAGCCCTCGACAGGGATATACCACCGGGGAGCTGTTTTTT. Translated: CASSPRQGYTTGELFF.

The chain combines TRBV7-2 with TRBJ2-3; 9 positions match TRBD2. The CDR3 contains 15 residues. Trimming took 1 base from V and 6 from J; bases not matched to a gene: 5. Germline CDR1 is SGHTA and CDR2 is FQGNSA. CDR3 DNA: TGTGCCAGCAGCTTAGGTAGGACTAGCGACGATACGCAGTATTTT. Translated, it gives CASSLGRTSDDTQYF.

The chain couples TRBV6-5 to TRBJ2-7, with D perhaps matching TRBD1 (5 bases). The ends were cut back, 2 bases at V and 8 bases at J, with 16 bases in the middle. This CDR3 contains 14 residues. Per the germline V gene, CDR1 is MNHEY and CDR2 is SVGAGI. CDR3 amino acids: CASSYSDSRRKQYF. DNA for the CDR3: TGTGCCAGCAGTTACAGCGACAGCCGAAGGAAGCAGTACTTC.

The chain has TRBV21-1 and TRBJ2-3; the table's D gene call, TRBD1, was not cross checked with the DNA. TRBV21-1 constitutes a pseudogene. The CDR3 totals 18 residues. For the CDR3, the DNA is TGTGCCAGCAGCCACACCCCGGGACAGGGTGGCGGGACAGATACGCAGTATTTT. Protein product: CASSHTPGQGGGTDTQYF.